Listed below are T cell receptor beta chains from one sample, sequenced in a study of blood T cell repertoires in COVID-19. Data came from immunoSEQ multiplex PCR; TCRdb stores just in-frame clones and leaves some out. There are about 180,000 clones in the sample; around 88% occur only once, and roughly 8.7% lies in the top ten. Sequencing input: PBMCs or T cells enriched from blood (not recorded which). The receptors here all came from a woman aged 25 to 39 who had recovered from COVID-19. Each CDR3 is given with its conserved first and last residue. The order of the fields is D gene, V gene, J gene, clone size, CDR3 protein, CDR3 DNA. A D gene is named only where the DNA matches it firmly. Rows may omit the clone size; those that give it use once, few, many or a size class.

d_call: TRBD2
v_call: TRBV29-1
j_call: TRBJ2-2
clone_size: few
cdr3_aa: CSVVPLAGAGELFF
cdr3_nt: TGCAGCGTTGTCCCGCTAGCGGGAGCCGGGGAGCTGTTTTTT

d_call: TRBD2
v_call: TRBV27
j_call: TRBJ2-1
clone_size: -
cdr3_aa: CASSYWAGGFHEQFF
cdr3_nt: TGTGCCAGCAGTTACTGGGCGGGAGGTTTTCATGAGCAGTTCTTC

d_call: -
v_call: TRBV7-8
j_call: TRBJ2-3
clone_size: -
cdr3_aa: CASSFGSSDTQYF
cdr3_nt: TGTGCCAGCAGCTTCGGGTCGTCTGATACGCAGTATTTT

d_call: TRBD1
v_call: TRBV27
j_call: TRBJ1-5
clone_size: -
cdr3_aa: CASRGQGAQPQHF
cdr3_nt: TGTGCCAGCAGGGGACAGGGGGCACAACCCCAGCATTTT

d_call: -
v_call: TRBV6-4
j_call: TRBJ2-7
clone_size: -
cdr3_aa: CASSAPPGWRVTYEQYF
cdr3_nt: TGTGCCAGCAGTGCTCCCCCCGGTTGGCGGGTGACCTACGAGCAGTACTTC

d_call: TRBD1
v_call: TRBV2
j_call: TRBJ2-7
clone_size: -
cdr3_aa: CASYLRDRGGEQYF
cdr3_nt: TGTGCCAGCTACCTCCGGGACAGGGGAGGCGAGCAGTACTTC

d_call: TRBD1
v_call: TRBV19
j_call: TRBJ1-2
clone_size: -
cdr3_aa: CASSILGQGAIENYGYTF
cdr3_nt: TGTGCCAGTAGTATACTGGGACAGGGGGCCATAGAGAACTATGGCTACACCTTC

d_call: TRBD1
v_call: TRBV30
j_call: TRBJ1-6
clone_size: -
cdr3_aa: CAWRGQGNSPLHF
cdr3_nt: TGTGCCTGGAGAGGACAGGGGAATTCACCCCTCCACTTT

d_call: TRBD1
v_call: TRBV5-8
j_call: TRBJ1-6
clone_size: -
cdr3_aa: CASSLEGTASPLHF
cdr3_nt: TGTGCCAGCAGCTTGGAAGGGACAGCTTCACCCCTCCACTTT

d_call: -
v_call: TRBV29-1
j_call: TRBJ2-1
clone_size: -
cdr3_aa: CSVAYSSYNEQFF
cdr3_nt: TGCAGCGTTGCTTACAGCTCCTACAATGAGCAGTTCTTC

d_call: TRBD2
v_call: TRBV7-6
j_call: TRBJ2-7
clone_size: -
cdr3_aa: CASSLEASGDYEQYF
cdr3_nt: TGTGCCAGCAGCTTAGAGGCTAGCGGGGACTACGAGCAGTACTTC

d_call: -
v_call: TRBV5-8
j_call: TRBJ2-7
clone_size: -
cdr3_aa: CASSRTLGSYEQYF
cdr3_nt: TGTGCCAGCAGCCGAACTCTAGGTTCCTACGAGCAGTACTTC

d_call: -
v_call: TRBV7-7
j_call: TRBJ2-2
clone_size: -
cdr3_aa: CASSSPSASGELFF
cdr3_nt: TGTGCCAGCAGCTCCCCTAGCGCGAGCGGGGAGCTGTTTTTT

d_call: TRBD2
v_call: TRBV4-1
j_call: TRBJ2-7
clone_size: -
cdr3_aa: CASMTAGGEQYF
cdr3_nt: TGCGCCAGCATGACAGCGGGAGGCGAGCAGTACTTC

d_call: -
v_call: TRBV6-5
j_call: TRBJ2-7
clone_size: once
cdr3_aa: CASSIGVTYEQYF
cdr3_nt: TGTGCCAGCAGTATTGGAGTTACCTACGAGCAGTACTTC

d_call: TRBD1
v_call: TRBV28
j_call: TRBJ1-1
clone_size: -
cdr3_aa: CASRRTGGSATFF
cdr3_nt: TGTGCCAGCAGAAGGACAGGGGGGAGTGCCACTTTCTTT

d_call: TRBD2
v_call: TRBV6-6
j_call: TRBJ2-7
clone_size: -
cdr3_aa: CASSPLAGGPYEQYF
cdr3_nt: TGTGCCAGCAGCCCTTTGGCGGGAGGGCCCTACGAGCAGTACTTC

d_call: -
v_call: TRBV29-1
j_call: TRBJ2-3
clone_size: -
cdr3_aa: CSVDEGSTDTQYF
cdr3_nt: TGCAGCGTTGACGAGGGCTCCACAGATACGCAGTATTTT

d_call: -
v_call: TRBV19
j_call: TRBJ1-2
clone_size: -
cdr3_aa: CATTDRVYGYTF
cdr3_nt: TGTGCCACGACAGACAGAGTCTATGGCTACACCTTC

d_call: -
v_call: TRBV5-1
j_call: TRBJ1-3
clone_size: -
cdr3_aa: CASSLEAGPFSGNTIYF
cdr3_nt: TGCGCCAGCAGCTTGGAGGCAGGGCCCTTCTCTGGAAACACCATATATTTT